This T cell receptor (beta chain) originates from a study of T-cell memory formation after mild COVID-19. Study-wide points: Memory sampled before infection contained some responding clones, suggesting cross-reactive memory joined. Mainly CM and EM harbored the contracting CD4+ clones; mainly EMRA harbored the CD8+ ones. From day 15 to 85, contracting clones were balanced between CD4 and CD8, whereas later expanders leaned toward CD4+.

Between the trimmed V and J ends, which lost 1 base and 9 bases, there was a span of 12 bases. This CDR3 region has 13 residues. Germline V gene data show CDR1 as SGHTA and CDR2 as FQGNSA. Only a few counts were recorded for this clonotype. Its cognate antigen is unknown. Each CDR3 protein gets one entry after TCRdb re-called the 5' RACE reads with MiXCR. Of about 320,000 distinct CDR3 sequences in the sample, around 15% are singletons; the top ten hold around 20%. The sequence derives from a man younger than 35 who had mild COVID-19 (a few samples of this study predate the infection). Cell type and time point are not known. The V and J genes are TRBV7-2 and TRBJ2-5, with D hard to call. The specimen was PBMCs or a T cell subset sorted from them (not recorded which). CDR3 amino acids: CASSLGYLRAQYF. CDR3 coding DNA: TGTGCCAGCAGCTTAGGTTACCTTAGGGCCCAGTACTTC.